Given below is one T cell receptor beta chain in context. Trimming cost V 6 bases and J 6 bases, with 15 bases left between them. The CDR3 has 13 amino acids. Germline lookup yields CDR1 SGHDN and CDR2 FVKESK. Those enrolled in Seattle joined during active infection and were followed longitudinally afterward. The data derive from a study of blood T cell repertoires in COVID-19. Study-level background: Acute-phase and convalescent COVID-19 samples originated in the United States, Italy and Spain. Sample material is recorded as cDNA or gDNA derived from T cells, B-cell-depleted T cells, or PBMCs.

The protocol was immunoSEQ multiplex PCR, while the TCRdb copy is restricted to in-frame clones and leaves out a portion. Of around 170,000 clones listed, roughly 87% are singletons. This receptor was identified in a woman aged 70-85 years with COVID-19, enrolled during active disease. The genes are TRBV14 and TRBJ2-7, with TRBD1 as a possible D gene (5 bases). The sample taken for sequencing was peripheral blood. In nucleotides, the CDR3 is TGTGCCAGCAGACAGGTGGCTTCGAGCGAGCAGTACTTC. Translating gives CASRQVASSEQYF.